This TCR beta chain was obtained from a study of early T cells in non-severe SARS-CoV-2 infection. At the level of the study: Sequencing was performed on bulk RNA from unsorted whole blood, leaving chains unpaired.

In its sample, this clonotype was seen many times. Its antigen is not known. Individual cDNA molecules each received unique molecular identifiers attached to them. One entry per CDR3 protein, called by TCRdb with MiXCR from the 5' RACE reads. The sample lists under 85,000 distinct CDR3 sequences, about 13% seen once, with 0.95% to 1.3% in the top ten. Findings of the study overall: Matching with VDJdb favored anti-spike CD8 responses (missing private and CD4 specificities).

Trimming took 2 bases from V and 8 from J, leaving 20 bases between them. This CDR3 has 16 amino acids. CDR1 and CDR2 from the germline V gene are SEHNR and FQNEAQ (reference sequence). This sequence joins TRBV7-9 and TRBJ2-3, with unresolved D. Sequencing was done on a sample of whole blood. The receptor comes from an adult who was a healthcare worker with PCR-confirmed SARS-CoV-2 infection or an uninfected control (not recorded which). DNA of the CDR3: TGTGCCAGCAGCTTATTTACGGACCCCAAGATGGCTACGCAGTATTTT. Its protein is CASSLFTDPKMATQYF.